The T cell receptor beta chain described here comes from a study of blood T cell repertoires in COVID-19. Study context: Samples came from the United States, Italy and Spain, spanning acute and convalescent COVID-19.

Sequencing used immunoSEQ multiplex PCR; TCRdb keeps in-frame clones, though not all of them. This table has tens of thousands of clones, approximately 90% appearing once. The CDR3 has 15 amino acids. V lost 5 bases and J lost 2, with 16 bases in between. Germline loops: CDR1 PRHDT, CDR2 FYEKMQ (reference sequence). This sequence originates from a human donor with active COVID-19. The donor label of this sample is uncertain. The sample was peripheral blood. The chain recombines TRBV13 with TRBJ2-7, with D possibly being TRBD2 (6 bases). For the CDR3, the DNA is TGTGCCAGCAGCCCCCCGAACGGGAGACCCTACGAGCAGTACTTC. Its protein product is CASSPPNGRPYEQYF.